Below, 17 T cell receptor beta chains from the same sample are listed, as sequenced in a study of CD8+ T cells in alopecia areata (dated by TCRdb to 2017 to 2018). Explained via the paper, the time point label denotes: baseline before oral tofacitinib. The library was made by the immunoSEQ multiplex PCR assay. RNA was extracted from all samples and reverse transcribed into cDNA as template for TCR sequencing. TCRdb obtained this table from immuneACCESS and retained in-frame rearrangements with V and J assigned. These tables miss some clones; where compared with another copy, unresolved V genes account for less than half of the shortfall, and the remainder is unexplained. The sample yields some 240,000 clones; approximately 61% were counted once. In total, the top ten clones hold around 0.46% of the sample. Sequencing used CD4+ T cells sorted from blood, obtained at week 0. These receptors were taken from a human donor with alopecia areata.

Comment on this clone: Compared with germline, one end of the junction differs, possibly owing to a read error. The chain links TRBV29-1 to TRBJ2-6; tentatively, D is TRBD1 (5 bases). The CDR3 runs to 13 residues. Germline V CDR1 and CDR2: SQVTM, ANQGSEA. The CDR3 nucleotides read TGCAGCGCAGGGTCGTCTGGGGCCAACGTCCCGACTTTC. Its protein product is CSAGSSGANVPTF.

The chain carries TRBV29-1 and TRBJ1-2; 7 positions match TRBD1. Germline trimming cut 7 bases from V and 6 bases from J; bases unmatched to any gene: 11. This CDR3 spans 13 amino acids. Looked up from germline, CDR1 is SQVTM and CDR2 is ANQGSEA. The DNA of the CDR3 is TGCAGCGGGGGACAGCCTACACCCAATGGCTACACCTTC. Translated, it gives CSGGQPTPNGYTF.

The chain combines TRBV11-2 with TRBJ1-1; 7 bases are shared with TRBD1. The CDR3 contains 14 residues. The junction had 5 bases not matched to a gene; V was cut back by 4 bases and J by 3 bases. Germline V gene sequence: CDR1 SGHAT, CDR2 FQNNGV. The CDR3 DNA reads TGTGCCAGCAGCTCCGTAACAGGGGACACTGAAGCTTTCTTT. It translates to CASSSVTGDTEAFF. The whole variable domain, remainder taken from reference TRBV11-2 and TRBJ1-1, is EAGVAQSPRYKIIEKRQSVAFWCNPISGHATLYWYQQILGQGPKLLIQFQNNGVVDDSQLPKDRFSAERLKGVDSTLKIQPAKLEDSAVYLCASSSVTGDTEAFFGQGTRLTVV.

This clone turned up a few times. J is TRBJ1-4 and V is TRBV7-9; D is undetermined. The CDR3 spans 12 residues. Trimming removed 1 base at V and 6 bases at J, with 3 bases between. Per germline, CDR1 SEHNR and CDR2 FQNEAQ (reference sequence). CDR3 nucleotide sequence: TGTGCCAGCAGCTTAGTCGATGAAAAACTGTTTTTT. Its protein product is CASSLVDEKLFF.

The V gene is TRBV2, the J gene TRBJ2-7; 12 bases align to TRBD2. CDR3 length equals 14 residues. J gave up 3 bases and V 8 bases, and 5 bases lay outside the gene matches. CDR1 and CDR2 (germline): SNHLY, FYNNEI. The CDR3 sequence: CASQTSGRLYEQYF. The CDR3 DNA sequence: TGTGCCAGCCAGACTAGCGGGAGACTCTACGAGCAGTACTTC.

The V and J genes are TRBV30 and TRBJ2-7, with D possibly matching TRBD2 (6 bases). V lost 2 bases to trimming and J lost 2 bases, with 10 bases between them. This CDR3 comprises 13 residues. Germline V gene lookup returns CDR1 GTSNPN and CDR2 SVGIG (reference sequence). This CDR3 is CAWSNGGTYEQYF. In DNA form, the CDR3 reads TGTGCCTGGAGTAACGGGGGAACCTACGAGCAGTACTTC.

The chain has TRBV29-1 and TRBJ2-1; D is unclear. Between the trimmed V and J ends, which lost 7 bases and 9 bases, there was a span of 10 bases. Germline V gene data show CDR1 as SQVTM and CDR2 as ANQGSEA. The CDR3 has 10 residues. The DNA of the CDR3 is TGCAGCGCCGCCTGGGGTGAGCAGTTCTTC. Translation: CSAAWGEQFF.

This clone has more than one count but fewer than ten. The rearrangement joins TRBV14 to TRBJ2-3; maybe TRBD1 (5 bases). The CDR3 totals 13 residues. V shed 0 bases and J shed 10 bases, with 11 bases lying between them. The germline gives CDR1 SGHDN, CDR2 FVKESK. The CDR3 reads CASSQDAGWPQYF. In nucleotides, the CDR3 is TGTGCCAGCAGCCAAGACGCAGGGTGGCCGCAGTATTTT.

This clone was found a few times. The rearrangement links TRBV29-1 to TRBJ1-5, with a tentative D call TRBD1 (5 bases). The length of the CDR3 is 16 residues. Trimming cost V 5 bases and J 0 bases, with 17 bases left between them. CDR1 is SQVTM, CDR2 ANQGSEA, per germline. CDR3 sequence: CSVSQGLAGSNQPQHF. CDR3 in DNA: TGCAGCGTTTCTCAGGGATTAGCGGGTAGCAATCAGCCCCAGCATTTT.

The table lists this clone with a few counts. The chain links TRBV14 to TRBJ1-1; TRBD1 agrees at 9 bases. V dropped 4 bases and J dropped 6; count of bases not matched to a gene: 9. The germline gives CDR1 SGHDN, CDR2 FVKESK. The CDR3 contains 15 residues. CDR3 bases: TGTGCCAGCAGCCGCGGACAGGGGAATTTCGCTGAAGCTTTCTTT. This codes for CASSRGQGNFAEAFF.

This rearrangement joins TRBV10-3 to TRBJ2-1; the D gene is possibly TRBD1 (5 bases). The CDR3 covers 12 residues. Germline CDR1 reads ENHRY; CDR2 reads SYGVKD. Between the trimmed V and J ends, which lost 8 bases and 6 bases, there was a span of 11 bases. This chain's CDR3 is CAIAGSSNEQFF. DNA of the CDR3: TGTGCCATCGCAGGGTCGAGCAATGAGCAGTTCTTC.

This clone showed up just a few times. The junction does not match germline at one end; this may be a read error. The chain uses TRBV29-1 and TRBJ1-2; 9 nucleotides align to TRBD1. The CDR3 extends over 14 amino acids. Germline-derived CDR1 and CDR2 are SQVTM and ANQGSEA. This CDR3 reads CSVEGTGRVGGYTF. The CDR3 coding sequence is TGCAGCGTCGAAGGGACAGGGAGGGTGGGTGGCTACACCTTC.

The chain links TRBV30 to TRBJ2-2, with a tentative D call TRBD2 (6 bases). The CDR3 consists of 13 residues. CDR1 is GTSNPN, CDR2 SVGIG, per germline (reference sequence). V lost 0 bases and J lost 5, with 7 bases in between. This chain's CDR3 is CAWSVRGTGELFF. The CDR3 nucleotides are TGTGCCTGGAGTGTACGGGGGACCGGGGAGCTGTTTTTT. Complete variable domain (other parts from reference TRBV30 and TRBJ2-2): SQTIHQWPATLVQPVGSPLSLECTVEGTSNPNLYWYRQAAGRGLQLLFYSVGIGQISSEVPQNLSASRPQDRQFILSSKKLLLSDSGFYLCAWSVRGTGELFFGEGSRLTVL.

This clone was counted a single time. The chain is built from TRBV9 and TRBJ1-2; D is uncertain. V lost 8 bases and J 1 base, leaving 21 bases between the germline ends. The CDR3 is 16 amino acids. CDR1 is SGDLS, CDR2 YYNGEE, per germline. This CDR3 reads CASSWTELSFNYGYTF. The CDR3 DNA reads as TGTGCCAGTTCTTGGACGGAGCTATCCTTTAACTATGGCTACACCTTC.

The sample holds one count of this clone. This chain links TRBV7-9 with TRBJ1-1, with D unclear. Trimming removed 5 bases at V and 1 base at J, with 11 bases between. The CDR3 consists of 14 residues. Germline CDR1 and CDR2: SEHNR and FQNEAQ (reference sequence). As DNA, the CDR3 is TGTGCCAGCAGCCCGGCGTCTTGGAACACTGAAGCTTTCTTT. Protein: CASSPASWNTEAFF.

This clone occurred a few times. The chain is built from TRBV27 and TRBJ2-3; D uncertain. V lost 0 bases, J lost 2 bases, and 9 bases lay in between. The CDR3 sequence is 15 residues long. Per germline, CDR1 MNHEY and CDR2 SMNVEV (reference sequence). Here the CDR3 reads CASSLSGGPTDTQYF. For the CDR3, the DNA is TGTGCCAGCAGTTTATCGGGCGGACCCACAGATACGCAGTATTTT.

This clone was observed a few times. The same CDR3 arises from other DNA sequences in this sample as well. The gene calls are TRBV29-1 and TRBJ2-3; no firm D call. The ends were cut back, 7 bases at V and 5 bases at J, with 4 bases in the middle. In germline, CDR1 is SQVTM, CDR2 ANQGSEA. The CDR3 extends over 9 amino acids. As DNA, the CDR3 is TGCAGCGCCGGAGATACGCAGTATTTT. It yields the protein CSAGDTQYF.